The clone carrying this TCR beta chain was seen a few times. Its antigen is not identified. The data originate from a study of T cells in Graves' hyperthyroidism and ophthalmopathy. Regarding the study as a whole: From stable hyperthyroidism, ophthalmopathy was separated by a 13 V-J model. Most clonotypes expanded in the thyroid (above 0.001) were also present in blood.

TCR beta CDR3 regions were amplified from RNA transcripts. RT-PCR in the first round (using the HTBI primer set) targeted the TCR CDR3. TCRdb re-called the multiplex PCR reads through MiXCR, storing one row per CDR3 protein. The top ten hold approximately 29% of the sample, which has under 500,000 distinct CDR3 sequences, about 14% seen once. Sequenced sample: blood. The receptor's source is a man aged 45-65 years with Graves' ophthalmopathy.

CDR3: CASVGGREGSYNEQFF. The CDR3 nucleotides read TGTGCCAGCGTAGGTGGGCGGGAGGGGTCCTACAATGAGCAGTTCTTC. This rearrangement joins TRBV7-9 to TRBJ2-1; 9 bases map to TRBD2. Germline CDR1 is SEHNR and CDR2 is FQNEAQ (reference sequence). The CDR3 sequence is 16 residues long. The V gene end was trimmed by 8 bases and the J gene end by 1 base; junction bases not matched to a gene: 9.